This T cell receptor beta chain was identified in a study of regulatory T cells in long-lasting Graves disease. The study's findings and limits: A greater number of public clonotypes (roughly 2,700) was shared by persistent patients than by new patients (about 880). Among samples with persistent disease, TRBV28, TRBJ1-2 and TRBJ2-5 were favored.

CDR3-region Arm-PCR and iRepertoire HTBI primers produced the TCR beta libraries. TCRdb independently ran MiXCR on the multiplex PCR reads; one entry per CDR3 protein. The sample records 600,000 to 850,000 distinct CDR3 sequences, around 30% being singletons. Time point here: persistent/refractory GD, antithyroid drugs over 5 years with positive TRAb. After RNA was extracted from PBMCs, the TCR library was made from it. Patients came through an endocrinology department, and that department was in Xi'an, China. This clonotype was counted a few times. Its antigen is unknown. In germline, CDR1 is MNHNS, CDR2 SASEGT. Trimming stripped 1 base from V and 9 bases from J, with 16 bases between. The CDR3 sequence is 15 residues long.

This chain links TRBV6-1 with TRBJ2-1, with a possible D match to TRBD2 (5 bases). This receptor was obtained from a female donor with Graves disease. The sample here was peripheral blood mononuclear cells (PBMCs), taken when the disease was refractory, from a patient treated with antithyroid drugs. CDR3 DNA: TGTGCCAGCAGTGAAGTCGACGGAATTGGACTTGAGCAGTTCTTC. It codes for CASSEVDGIGLEQFF.